This T cell receptor beta chain originates from a study of shared T cell receptors in the human thymus. Method: immunoSEQ multiplex PCR; TCRdb's copy keeps in-frame clones and lacks some. This table holds over 350,000 clones, roughly 94% found once. In its sample, this clone was seen once. The CDR3 spans 15 residues. Unmatched junction bases numbered 6, after V lost 6 bases and J lost 4 bases. Germline lookup yields CDR1 LNHDA and CDR2 SQIVND (reference sequence). What was sequenced was thymocytes. The chain carries TRBV19 and TRBJ2-3; 11 bases fit TRBD2. The receptor's source is a human donor. The CDR3 coding sequence is TGTGCCAGTAGCCCTAGCGGGAGGAGGGCAGATACGCAGTATTTT. Amino acid sequence: CASSPSGRRADTQYF.